This is a list of T cell receptor beta chains from one sample in a study of blood T cell repertoires in COVID-19. The assay was immunoSEQ multiplex PCR, and TCRdb's table has in-frame clones only and misses some. The repertoire includes about 59,000 clones, roughly 84% of them detected once, and roughly 5% sits in the top ten. Sequenced sample: peripheral blood. These receptors all stem from an elderly man in a cohort sampled during active COVID-19. Each CDR3 is given with its conserved first and last residue. Each record gives: V gene, D gene, clone size, J gene, CDR3 DNA, CDR3 protein. A D gene is named only where the DNA matches it firmly. Not all rows give a size; the values are once, few, many and, for expanded clones, a class.

v_gene: TRBV10-3; d_gene: .; abundance: .; j_gene: TRBJ1-2; CDR3nt: TGTGCCATCAGTGACCTCAAGGGGGGGGACGGCTACACCTTC; CDR3aa: CAISDLKGGDGYTF
v_gene: TRBV2; d_gene: .; abundance: .; j_gene: TRBJ2-7; CDR3nt: TGTGCCAGCAGCCACCGGGACAACTCCTACGAGCAGTACTTC; CDR3aa: CASSHRDNSYEQYF
v_gene: TRBV27; d_gene: .; abundance: .; j_gene: TRBJ1-4; CDR3nt: TGTGCCAGCAGTTTATCCAGGACAACTAATGAAAAACTGTTTTTT; CDR3aa: CASSLSRTTNEKLFF
v_gene: TRBV10-3; d_gene: .; abundance: .; j_gene: TRBJ1-6; CDR3nt: TGTGCCATCAGTGAGTCGAAGGGAGGTAGTCGTAATTCACCCCTCCACTTT; CDR3aa: CAISESKGGSRNSPLHF
v_gene: TRBV5-3; d_gene: .; abundance: .; j_gene: TRBJ1-1; CDR3nt: TGTGCCAGAAGCGCACAGGGAGCTGAAGCTTTCTTT; CDR3aa: CARSAQGAEAFF
v_gene: TRBV3-1/TRBV3-2; d_gene: .; abundance: .; j_gene: TRBJ1-4; CDR3nt: TGTGCCAGCAGCCCAACTTCGCAGGGTAATGAAAAACTGTTTTTT; CDR3aa: CASSPTSQGNEKLFF
v_gene: TRBV7-9; d_gene: TRBD1; abundance: .; j_gene: TRBJ2-7; CDR3nt: TGTGCCAGCAGCTCCGGGACAGGAGATTACGAGCAGTACTTC; CDR3aa: CASSSGTGDYEQYF
v_gene: TRBV7-2; d_gene: TRBD1; abundance: .; j_gene: TRBJ2-7; CDR3nt: TGTGCCAGCAGCTTTGACAGGGGATACTACGAGCAGTACTTC; CDR3aa: CASSFDRGYYEQYF
v_gene: TRBV18; d_gene: .; abundance: .; j_gene: TRBJ1-6; CDR3nt: TGTGCCAGCTCACCGCGGACTGAGAGCTCCTATAATTCACCCCTCCACTTT; CDR3aa: CASSPRTESSYNSPLHF
v_gene: TRBV9; d_gene: TRBD1; abundance: .; j_gene: TRBJ2-7; CDR3nt: TGTGCCAGCAGCCCGACAGGGGGCTCCTACGAGCAGTACTTC; CDR3aa: CASSPTGGSYEQYF
v_gene: TRBV30; d_gene: .; abundance: .; j_gene: TRBJ1-5; CDR3nt: TGTGCCTGGAGTGTCCCCCTAACCAGCAATCAGCCCCAGCATTTT; CDR3aa: CAWSVPLTSNQPQHF
v_gene: TRBV5-4; d_gene: TRBD2; abundance: .; j_gene: TRBJ2-7; CDR3nt: TGTGCCAGCAGCACTAGCGGGGCGTCCTACGAGCAGTACTTC; CDR3aa: CASSTSGASYEQYF
v_gene: TRBV12-3/TRBV12-4; d_gene: .; abundance: .; j_gene: TRBJ1-2; CDR3nt: TGTGCCAGCAGTCCCGACAGAATCGGCTACACCTTC; CDR3aa: CASSPDRIGYTF
v_gene: TRBV6-5; d_gene: TRBD1; abundance: once; j_gene: TRBJ1-1; CDR3nt: TGTGCCACCCCGGGACAGCCGAACACTGAAGCTTTCTTT; CDR3aa: CATPGQPNTEAFF
v_gene: TRBV5-1; d_gene: .; abundance: .; j_gene: TRBJ2-3; CDR3nt: TGCGCCAGCAGCTATACAGCGGGCCTCGGCACAGATACGCAGTATTTT; CDR3aa: CASSYTAGLGTDTQYF
v_gene: TRBV18; d_gene: TRBD1; abundance: .; j_gene: TRBJ2-2; CDR3nt: TGTGCCAGCTCACCCGGGGACAGCACCGGGGAGCTGTTTTTT; CDR3aa: CASSPGDSTGELFF
v_gene: TRBV3-1/TRBV3-2; d_gene: TRBD1; abundance: .; j_gene: TRBJ2-1; CDR3nt: TGTGCCAGCAGCCCGATCCGGACAGGCTACAATGAGCAGTTCTTC; CDR3aa: CASSPIRTGYNEQFF
v_gene: TRBV25-1; d_gene: TRBD1; abundance: .; j_gene: TRBJ1-2; CDR3nt: TGTGCCAGCAGTGCCCACAGGGGTGGTAACTATGGCTACACCTTC; CDR3aa: CASSAHRGGNYGYTF
v_gene: TRBV19; d_gene: TRBD1; abundance: once; j_gene: TRBJ2-5; CDR3nt: TGTGCCAGTAGGGTCCGGGACAGGAATCAAGAGACCCAGTACTTC; CDR3aa: CASRVRDRNQETQYF
v_gene: TRBV13; d_gene: .; abundance: .; j_gene: TRBJ2-1; CDR3nt: TGTGCCAGCAGCTCGAGCGGTCCCAGCAATGAGCAGTTCTTC; CDR3aa: CASSSSGPSNEQFF
v_gene: TRBV9; d_gene: .; abundance: .; j_gene: TRBJ1-6; CDR3nt: TGTGCCAGCAGCGTAGATATGTTTGATTCACCCCTCCACTTT; CDR3aa: CASSVDMFDSPLHF
v_gene: TRBV11-2; d_gene: TRBD1; abundance: .; j_gene: TRBJ2-2; CDR3nt: TGTGCCAGCAGCGGACAGGGGAACACCGGGGAGCTGTTTTTT; CDR3aa: CASSGQGNTGELFF
v_gene: TRBV18; d_gene: .; abundance: .; j_gene: TRBJ1-3; CDR3nt: TGTGCCAGCTCACCAGGCTCCGGGTTCTCTGGAAACACCATATATTTT; CDR3aa: CASSPGSGFSGNTIYF
v_gene: TRBV18; d_gene: TRBD2; abundance: .; j_gene: TRBJ2-3; CDR3nt: TGTGCCAGCTCACCTACGGGGGGGGAAGCAGATACGCAGTATTTT; CDR3aa: CASSPTGGEADTQYF
v_gene: TRBV12-3/TRBV12-4; d_gene: .; abundance: .; j_gene: TRBJ1-1; CDR3nt: TGTGCCAGCAGTTTATCACGGTACACTGAAGCTTTCTTT; CDR3aa: CASSLSRYTEAFF
v_gene: TRBV19; d_gene: TRBD1; abundance: once; j_gene: TRBJ1-2; CDR3nt: TGTGCCAGTCTGGACAGGGACAACTATGGCTACACCTTC; CDR3aa: CASLDRDNYGYTF
v_gene: TRBV4-2; d_gene: .; abundance: .; j_gene: TRBJ1-2; CDR3nt: TGTGCCAGCAGCCAAGATCAGGCATCCTATGGCTACACCTTC; CDR3aa: CASSQDQASYGYTF
v_gene: TRBV19; d_gene: TRBD1; abundance: .; j_gene: TRBJ2-7; CDR3nt: TGTGCCAGTAGTGACGGACAGGTCAGCTCCTACGAGCAGTACTTC; CDR3aa: CASSDGQVSSYEQYF
v_gene: TRBV5-1; d_gene: .; abundance: .; j_gene: TRBJ2-7; CDR3nt: TGCGCCAGCAGTCGTAACCTAGGCTCCTACGAGCAGTACTTC; CDR3aa: CASSRNLGSYEQYF
v_gene: TRBV30; d_gene: .; abundance: .; j_gene: TRBJ1-2; CDR3nt: TGTGCCTGGAGTGAAGCGCAGGGTTCCTTTGGGGGCTACACCTTC; CDR3aa: CAWSEAQGSFGGYTF
v_gene: TRBV19; d_gene: .; abundance: .; j_gene: TRBJ1-3; CDR3nt: TGTGCCAGTAGTATTCGGGTTCCTAGCTCTGGAAACACCATATATTTT; CDR3aa: CASSIRVPSSGNTIYF
v_gene: TRBV30; d_gene: TRBD1; abundance: .; j_gene: TRBJ1-2; CDR3nt: TGTGCCTGGAGTGTAAACCGACAGGGTGGCTACACCTTC; CDR3aa: CAWSVNRQGGYTF
v_gene: TRBV12-5; d_gene: TRBD1; abundance: .; j_gene: TRBJ1-3; CDR3nt: TGTGCTAGTGGTTTGCCCACCGGGACAGGGTTTGGAAACACCATATATTTT; CDR3aa: CASGLPTGTGFGNTIYF
v_gene: TRBV7-2; d_gene: .; abundance: .; j_gene: TRBJ1-5; CDR3nt: TGTGCCAGCAGCTTACTTGAGACAGCCGTCAATCAGCCCCAGCATTTT; CDR3aa: CASSLLETAVNQPQHF
v_gene: TRBV7-8; d_gene: TRBD1; abundance: .; j_gene: TRBJ2-7; CDR3nt: TGTGCCAGCAGCTTAGACGGACAGGGGGCCTACGAGCAGTACTTC; CDR3aa: CASSLDGQGAYEQYF
v_gene: TRBV5-1; d_gene: .; abundance: .; j_gene: TRBJ2-6; CDR3nt: TGCGCCAGCAGCGACGGAACTGTAGCATCTGGGGCCAACGTCCTGACTTTC; CDR3aa: CASSDGTVASGANVLTF
v_gene: TRBV6-5; d_gene: .; abundance: .; j_gene: TRBJ1-5; CDR3nt: TGTGCCAGCAGTTATTCATTCTCAGGCAATCAGCCCCAGCATTTT; CDR3aa: CASSYSFSGNQPQHF
v_gene: TRBV6-5; d_gene: TRBD1; abundance: .; j_gene: TRBJ1-1; CDR3nt: TGTGCCAGCAGCTCGGGACAGGGGGCCACTGAAGCTTTCTTT; CDR3aa: CASSSGQGATEAFF
v_gene: TRBV30; d_gene: .; abundance: .; j_gene: TRBJ1-2; CDR3nt: TGTGCCTGGAGTCCTTATCCCTCCACGATCCTGAGGGGCTACACCTTC; CDR3aa: CAWSPYPSTILRGYTF
v_gene: TRBV3-1/TRBV3-2; d_gene: .; abundance: .; j_gene: TRBJ2-5; CDR3nt: TGTGCCAGCACTAGCGACCAGACCCAGTACTTC; CDR3aa: CASTSDQTQYF
v_gene: TRBV2; d_gene: .; abundance: .; j_gene: TRBJ1-2; CDR3nt: TGTGCCAGCAGTGAGAGGGTTGGCTACACCTTC; CDR3aa: CASSERVGYTF
v_gene: TRBV19; d_gene: TRBD1; abundance: .; j_gene: TRBJ2-4; CDR3nt: TGTGCCAGTAGTCGACAGGGGGCGCATACAAACATTCAGTACTTC; CDR3aa: CASSRQGAHTNIQYF
v_gene: TRBV20-1; d_gene: .; abundance: .; j_gene: TRBJ2-1; CDR3nt: TGCAGTGTTACTGGTAGGGGTGAGCAGTTCTTC; CDR3aa: CSVTGRGEQFF
v_gene: TRBV4-1; d_gene: TRBD1; abundance: .; j_gene: TRBJ1-3; CDR3nt: TGCGCCAGCAGCCAAGTGGGACAGCGCTCTGGAAACACCATATATTTT; CDR3aa: CASSQVGQRSGNTIYF
v_gene: TRBV6-5; d_gene: TRBD1; abundance: .; j_gene: TRBJ1-2; CDR3nt: TGTGCCAGCAGTAGACAGGGGGTAAATTATGGCTACACCTTC; CDR3aa: CASSRQGVNYGYTF
v_gene: TRBV21-1; d_gene: .; abundance: .; j_gene: TRBJ1-5; CDR3nt: TGTGCCAGCAGCAAAAGGGATGGCAGGGGGCTTTGGAATCAGCCCCAGCATTTT; CDR3aa: CASSKRDGRGLWNQPQHF
v_gene: TRBV4-2; d_gene: .; abundance: .; j_gene: TRBJ2-4; CDR3nt: TGTGCCAGCAGCCAAGCAACAGGGACCAAAAACATTCAGTACTTC; CDR3aa: CASSQATGTKNIQYF
v_gene: TRBV15; d_gene: .; abundance: .; j_gene: TRBJ1-2; CDR3nt: TGTGCCACCAGCAGTGCCACGGGGGGCGGCTACACCTTC; CDR3aa: CATSSATGGGYTF
v_gene: TRBV27; d_gene: .; abundance: .; j_gene: TRBJ1-5; CDR3nt: TGTGCCAGCAGTGTGCAGGGGTCGAGCAATCAGCCCCAGCATTTT; CDR3aa: CASSVQGSSNQPQHF
v_gene: TRBV19; d_gene: TRBD1; abundance: .; j_gene: TRBJ1-2; CDR3nt: TGTGCCAGTACCCAAGGGGGCAGAATCTATGGCTACACCTTC; CDR3aa: CASTQGGRIYGYTF
v_gene: TRBV6-2/TRBV6-3; d_gene: .; abundance: .; j_gene: TRBJ2-7; CDR3nt: TGTGCCAGCAGTTACCCCGGGACAACATACGAGCAGTACTTC; CDR3aa: CASSYPGTTYEQYF
v_gene: TRBV6-5; d_gene: TRBD1; abundance: .; j_gene: TRBJ1-2; CDR3nt: TGTGCCAGCAGTCCCCGGGACAGGGATGGCTACACCTTC; CDR3aa: CASSPRDRDGYTF
v_gene: TRBV27; d_gene: TRBD1; abundance: .; j_gene: TRBJ2-5; CDR3nt: TGTGCCAGCAGGACAGGGGCGGCGGAGACCCAGTACTTC; CDR3aa: CASRTGAAETQYF